This TCR beta chain was captured in a study of blood T cell repertoires in COVID-19. Method: immunoSEQ multiplex PCR; TCRdb's copy keeps in-frame clones and lacks some. The repertoire holds over 200,000 clones, around 89% seen once, with about 14% in the top ten. The sequenced sample was PBMCs or T cells enriched from blood (not recorded which). The origin of this receptor is a man younger than 40 who had been exposed to COVID-19.

The CDR3 reads CASSRLVYEQYF. The DNA for the CDR3 is TGTGCCAGCAGTCGACTAGTCTACGAGCAGTACTTC. The V and J genes are TRBV2 and TRBJ2-7; the D gene is possibly TRBD2 (6 bases). Germline loops: CDR1 SNHLY, CDR2 FYNNEI. The V gene lost 5 bases and the J gene lost 3 bases, with 8 bases spanning the gap. The CDR3 has 12 residues. The full variable domain, its missing parts supplied by reference TRBV2 and TRBJ2-7, is EPEVTQTPSHQVTQMGQEVILRCVPISNHLYFYWYRQILGQKVEFLVSFYNNEISEKSEIFDDQFSVERPDGSNFTLKIRSTKLEDSAMYFCASSRLVYEQYFGPGTRLTVT.